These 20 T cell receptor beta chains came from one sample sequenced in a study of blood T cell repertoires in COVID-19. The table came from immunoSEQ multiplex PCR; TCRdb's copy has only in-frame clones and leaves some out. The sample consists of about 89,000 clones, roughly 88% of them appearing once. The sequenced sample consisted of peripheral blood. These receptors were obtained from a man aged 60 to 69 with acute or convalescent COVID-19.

In DNA, the CDR3 is TGTGCCAGCAGCCCCGAGGGGAGGACTGAAGCTTTCTTT. It is translated as CASSPEGRTEAFF. The gene calls are TRBV3-1 (or the pseudogene TRBV3-2) and TRBJ1-1; TRBD1 might be the D (5 bases). Germline assignment: CDR1 LGHDT and CDR2 YNNKEL (reference sequence). The CDR3 has 13 amino acids. V lost 4 bases to trimming and J lost 5 bases, with 11 bases between them.

The CDR3 DNA follows: TGTGCCAGCTCACCTTCTGCACGGGATCCTAACACCGGGGAGCTGTTTTTT. This translates into CASSPSARDPNTGELFF. The chain employs TRBV18 and TRBJ2-2, with TRBD2 as a possible D gene (5 bases). This CDR3 contains 17 residues. Germline CDR1 is KGHSH and CDR2 is LQKENI. V was pared by 3 bases and J by 2 bases, with 16 bases between.

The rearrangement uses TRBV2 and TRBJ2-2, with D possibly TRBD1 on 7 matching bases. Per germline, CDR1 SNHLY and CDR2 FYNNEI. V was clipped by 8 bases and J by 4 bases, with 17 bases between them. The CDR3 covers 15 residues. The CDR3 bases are TGTGCCAGCCGGTTTAGTCAGGGGGGCACCGGGGAGCTGTTTTTT. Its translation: CASRFSQGGTGELFF.

This chain's CDR3 is CASGSRGSGGRKTQYF. The CDR3 coding sequence is TGTGCTAGTGGTTCCAGGGGTAGCGGGGGCCGAAAGACCCAGTACTTC. The chain couples TRBV12-5 to TRBJ2-5; 9 positions match TRBD2. Germline V gene sequence: CDR1 LGHNT, CDR2 FRNRAP. This CDR3 has 16 residues. Trimming cost V 4 bases and J 6 bases; bases outside gene matches: 12.

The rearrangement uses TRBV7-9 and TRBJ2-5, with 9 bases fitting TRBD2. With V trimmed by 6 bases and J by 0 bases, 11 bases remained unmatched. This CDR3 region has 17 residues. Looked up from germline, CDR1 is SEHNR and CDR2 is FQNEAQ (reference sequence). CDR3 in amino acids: CASSPAGLAGHQETQYF. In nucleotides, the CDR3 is TGTGCCAGCAGTCCAGCAGGGCTAGCGGGGCACCAAGAGACCCAGTACTTC.

CDR3 sequence: CATSDPFQGPTDTQYF. The CDR3 DNA follows: TGTGCCACCAGTGATCCGTTCCAGGGGCCCACAGATACGCAGTATTTT. This chain joins TRBV24-1 and TRBJ2-3; TRBD1 is a possible D gene (6 bases). The V gene lost 3 bases and the J gene lost 2 bases, with 14 bases spanning the gap. Germline V gene sequence: CDR1 KGHDR, CDR2 SFDVKD. The CDR3 runs to 16 residues.

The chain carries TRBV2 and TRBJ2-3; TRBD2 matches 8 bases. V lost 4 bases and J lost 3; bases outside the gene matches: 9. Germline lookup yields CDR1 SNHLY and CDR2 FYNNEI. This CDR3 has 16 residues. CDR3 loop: CASSATPGLETDTQYF. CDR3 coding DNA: TGTGCCAGCAGTGCTACTCCGGGACTAGAGACAGATACGCAGTATTTT.

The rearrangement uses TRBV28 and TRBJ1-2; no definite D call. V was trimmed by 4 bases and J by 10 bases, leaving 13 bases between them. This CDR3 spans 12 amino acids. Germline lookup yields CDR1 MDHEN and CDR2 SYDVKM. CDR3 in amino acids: CASSSHLAIYTF. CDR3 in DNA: TGTGCCAGCAGTTCCCATCTGGCCATCTACACCTTC.

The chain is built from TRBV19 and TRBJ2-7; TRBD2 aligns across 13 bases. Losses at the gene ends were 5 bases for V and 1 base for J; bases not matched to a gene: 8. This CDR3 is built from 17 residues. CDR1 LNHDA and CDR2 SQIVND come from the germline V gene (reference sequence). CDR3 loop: CASSPWTSGSRSYEQYF. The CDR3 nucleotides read TGTGCCAGTAGTCCCTGGACTAGCGGGAGTAGGTCCTACGAGCAGTACTTC.

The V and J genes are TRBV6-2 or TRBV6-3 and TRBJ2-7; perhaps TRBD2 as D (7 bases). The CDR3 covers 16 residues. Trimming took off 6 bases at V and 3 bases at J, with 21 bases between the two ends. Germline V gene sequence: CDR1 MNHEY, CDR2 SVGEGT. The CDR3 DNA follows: TGTGCCAGCAGCCCCCCACCTGCGGGGGCCTTCTACGAGCAGTACTTC. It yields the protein CASSPPPAGAFYEQYF.

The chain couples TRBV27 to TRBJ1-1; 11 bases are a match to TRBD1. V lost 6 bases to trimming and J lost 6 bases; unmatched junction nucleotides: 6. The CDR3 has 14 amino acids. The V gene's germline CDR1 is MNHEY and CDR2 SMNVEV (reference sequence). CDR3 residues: CASRQGQGVSEAFF. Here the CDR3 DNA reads TGTGCCAGCAGACAGGGACAGGGGGTTTCTGAAGCTTTCTTT.

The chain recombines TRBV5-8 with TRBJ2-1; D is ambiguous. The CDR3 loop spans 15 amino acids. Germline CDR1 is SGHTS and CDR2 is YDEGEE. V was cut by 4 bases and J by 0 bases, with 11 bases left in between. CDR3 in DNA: TGTGCCAGCAGCCGAGGCCTGAGCTCCTACAATGAGCAGTTCTTC. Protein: CASSRGLSSYNEQFF.

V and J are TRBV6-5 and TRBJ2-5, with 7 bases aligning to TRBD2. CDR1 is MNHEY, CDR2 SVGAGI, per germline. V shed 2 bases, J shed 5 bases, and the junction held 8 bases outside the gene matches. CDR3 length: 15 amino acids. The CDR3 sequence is CASSYGLVIPETQYF. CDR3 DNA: TGTGCCAGCAGTTACGGACTAGTTATTCCGGAGACCCAGTACTTC.

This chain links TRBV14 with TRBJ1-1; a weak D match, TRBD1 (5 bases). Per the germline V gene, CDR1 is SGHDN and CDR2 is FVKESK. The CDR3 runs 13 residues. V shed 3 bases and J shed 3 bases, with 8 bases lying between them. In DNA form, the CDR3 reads TGTGCCAGCAGCCAGACGGGGGACACTGAAGCTTTCTTT. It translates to CASSQTGDTEAFF.

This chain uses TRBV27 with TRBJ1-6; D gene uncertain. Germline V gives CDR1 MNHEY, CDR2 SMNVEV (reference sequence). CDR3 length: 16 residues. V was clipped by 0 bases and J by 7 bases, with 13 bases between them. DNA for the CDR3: TGTGCCAGCAGTTTATCGATTGCAGGACTAAATTCACCCCTCCACTTT. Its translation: CASSLSIAGLNSPLHF.

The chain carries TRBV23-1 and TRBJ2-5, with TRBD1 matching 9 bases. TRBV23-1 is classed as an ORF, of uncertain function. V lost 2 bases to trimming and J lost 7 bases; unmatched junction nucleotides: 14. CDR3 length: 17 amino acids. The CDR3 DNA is TGCGCCAGCAGTCAACGATCGGGACAGGGCGATAGTTTGACCCAGTACTTC. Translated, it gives CASSQRSGQGDSLTQYF.

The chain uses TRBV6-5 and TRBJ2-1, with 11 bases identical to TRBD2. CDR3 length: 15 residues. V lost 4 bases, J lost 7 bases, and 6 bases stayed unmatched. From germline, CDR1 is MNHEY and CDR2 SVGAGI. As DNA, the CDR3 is TGTGCCAGCAGTTTAGCGGGAGGGCCCTCGAATGAGCAGTTCTTC. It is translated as CASSLAGGPSNEQFF.

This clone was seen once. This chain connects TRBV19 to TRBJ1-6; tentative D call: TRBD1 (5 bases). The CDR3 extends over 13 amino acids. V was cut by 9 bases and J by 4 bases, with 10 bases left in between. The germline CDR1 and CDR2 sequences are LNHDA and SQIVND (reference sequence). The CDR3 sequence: CASNPGYNSPLHF. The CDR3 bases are TGTGCCAGCAACCCAGGGTATAATTCACCCCTCCACTTT.

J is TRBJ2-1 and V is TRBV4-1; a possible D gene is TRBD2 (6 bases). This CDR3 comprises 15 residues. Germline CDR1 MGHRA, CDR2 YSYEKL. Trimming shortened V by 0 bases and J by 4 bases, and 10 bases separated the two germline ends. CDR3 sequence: CASSQEEGRYNEQFF. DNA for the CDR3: TGCGCCAGCAGCCAAGAGGAGGGAAGGTACAATGAGCAGTTCTTC.

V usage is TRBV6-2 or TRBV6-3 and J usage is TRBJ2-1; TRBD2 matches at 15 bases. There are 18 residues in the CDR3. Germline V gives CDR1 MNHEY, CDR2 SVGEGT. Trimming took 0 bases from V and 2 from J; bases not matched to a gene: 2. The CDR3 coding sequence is TGTGCCAGCAGTTACTCGGGACTAGCGGGAGGAGCCTACAATGAGCAGTTCTTC. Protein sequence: CASSYSGLAGGAYNEQFF.